The next 2 T cell receptor beta chains were all read from a single sample in a study of identical twins. TCRdb reprocessed the 5' RACE reads with MiXCR, giving one entry per CDR3 protein. This repertoire shows approximately 690,000 distinct CDR3 sequences, 5.5% to 7.5% found once; its top ten account for roughly 1.8%. The material sequenced was naive T cells sorted from blood. The receptors originated from a man between 18 and 29 years old in good health.

The rearrangement uses TRBV11-2 and TRBJ2-3; D is unclear. The CDR3 is 13 residues long. Trimming stripped 7 bases from V and 2 bases from J, with 10 bases between. Germline CDR1 is SGHAT and CDR2 is FQNNGV. Here the CDR3 DNA reads TGTGCCAGCACACCGGCAGCCACAGATACGCAGTATTTT. This sequence encodes CASTPAATDTQYF.

The chain uses TRBV19 and TRBJ1-4; D is possibly TRBD1 (5 bases). Germline assignment: CDR1 LNHDA and CDR2 SQIVND (reference sequence). Trimming shortened V by 3 bases and J by 7 bases, and 15 bases separated the two germline ends. The CDR3 covers 15 residues. The CDR3 here is CASSMETAAGEKLFF. The CDR3 DNA is TGTGCCAGTAGTATGGAGACAGCTGCGGGTGAAAAACTGTTTTTT.